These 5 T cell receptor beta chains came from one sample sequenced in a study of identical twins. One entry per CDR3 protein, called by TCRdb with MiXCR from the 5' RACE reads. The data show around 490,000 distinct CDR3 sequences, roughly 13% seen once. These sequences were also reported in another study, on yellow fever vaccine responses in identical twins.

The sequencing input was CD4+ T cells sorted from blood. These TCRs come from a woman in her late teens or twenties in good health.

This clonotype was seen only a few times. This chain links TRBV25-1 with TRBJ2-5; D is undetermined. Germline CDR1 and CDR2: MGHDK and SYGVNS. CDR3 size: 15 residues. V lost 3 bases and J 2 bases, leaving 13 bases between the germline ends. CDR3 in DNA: TGTGCCAGCAGTGAGCTGACCCCGCGACAAGAGACCCAGTACTTC. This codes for CASSELTPRQETQYF.

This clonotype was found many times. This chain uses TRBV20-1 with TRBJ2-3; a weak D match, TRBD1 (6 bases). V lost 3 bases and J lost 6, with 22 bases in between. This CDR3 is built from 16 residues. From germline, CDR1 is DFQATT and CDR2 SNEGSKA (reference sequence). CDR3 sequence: CSASARDKSASDTQYF. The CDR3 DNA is TGCAGTGCTAGTGCCCGGGACAAGAGTGCATCGGATACGCAGTATTTT.

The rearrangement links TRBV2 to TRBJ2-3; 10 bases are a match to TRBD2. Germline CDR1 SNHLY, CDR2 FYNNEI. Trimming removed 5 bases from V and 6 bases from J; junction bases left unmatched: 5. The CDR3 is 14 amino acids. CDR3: CASSQGTSDDTQYF. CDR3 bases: TGTGCCAGCAGTCAAGGGACTAGCGACGATACGCAGTATTTT.

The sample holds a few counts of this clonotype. CDR3 in amino acids: CASTSGGPLETQYF. The CDR3 region has the DNA TGTGCCAGCACCTCTGGGGGGCCCCTGGAGACCCAGTACTTC. V usage is TRBV7-2 and J usage is TRBJ2-5, with D perhaps given as TRBD1 or TRBD2 (6 bases each). The CDR3 loop spans 14 amino acids. Germline V gives CDR1 SGHTA, CDR2 FQGNSA. Trimming shortened V by 7 bases and J by 5 bases, and 17 bases separated the two germline ends.

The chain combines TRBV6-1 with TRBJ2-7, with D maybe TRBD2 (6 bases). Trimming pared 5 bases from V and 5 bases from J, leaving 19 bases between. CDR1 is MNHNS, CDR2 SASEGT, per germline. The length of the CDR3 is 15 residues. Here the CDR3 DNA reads TGTGCCAGCAGTACCACTGGTGGGGGGTTCCACGAGCAGTACTTC. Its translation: CASSTTGGGFHEQYF.